This T cell receptor beta chain was sequenced for a study of blood T cells in healthy people across ages. Study outcomes and limitations: Because sorting was not performed, PBMCs prevented conclusive naive versus antigen-experienced comparison. Donor CMV status was unknown, possibly confounding expanded clonotype changes.

The study isolated at least 6.5 million PBMCs from each sample. A few counts support this clonotype. No antigen is known for it. Primed by a sample-barcoded 5' primer and a J-beta primer mix, a second PCR proceeded for 7 to 11 cycles. MiXCR was run by TCRdb on the 5' RACE reads, yielding one entry per CDR3 protein. The sample carries roughly 1.4 million distinct CDR3 sequences, 45% to 70% recorded once. The CDR3 loop spans 14 amino acids. Germline loops: CDR1 SGHTA, CDR2 FQGNSA. J was trimmed by 5 bases and V by 5 bases; bases with no gene match: 5. The receptor was isolated from a man aged 18 to 29 in good health. Sequencing used blood. This chain links TRBV7-2 with TRBJ2-1; TRBD1 matches 8 bases. The CDR3 DNA sequence: TGTGCCAGCAGCAGTGACAGGGGACACAATGAGCAGTTCTTC. This sequence encodes CASSSDRGHNEQFF.